Shown below are 5 T cell receptor beta chains from a single sample sequenced in a study of T cells in Graves' hyperthyroidism and ophthalmopathy. TCR beta CDR3 regions were amplified from RNA. A first-round RT-PCR of the TCR CDR3 used the HTBI primer set. TCRdb reanalysed the multiplex PCR reads using MiXCR and keeps one entry per CDR3 protein. The sample lists 490,000 or so distinct CDR3 sequences, 15% to 20% occurring once. The sample comprised blood. The receptors were sampled from a man aged 35-49 years with Graves' ophthalmopathy.

This clonotype has ten or more counts. V and J are TRBV6-1 and TRBJ2-1, with D perhaps matching TRBD2 (6 bases). This CDR3 comprises 14 residues. Germline values: CDR1 MNHNS, CDR2 SASEGT. The germline V and J ends were trimmed by 0 bases and 12 bases, with 15 bases remaining between them. The CDR3 reads CASSEARDGRGQFF. As DNA, the CDR3 is TGTGCCAGCAGTGAAGCACGTGACGGGAGAGGGCAGTTCTTC.

The V call is TRBV28, the J call TRBJ1-5; D is undetermined. This CDR3 is 13 amino acids long. Germline V lookup: CDR1 MDHEN, CDR2 SYDVKM. Between the trimmed V and J ends, which lost 8 bases and 4 bases, there was a span of 12 bases. CDR3 coding DNA: TGTGCCAGCTTATCCCTGCGTAATCAGCCCCAGCATTTT. Amino acids: CASLSLRNQPQHF.

This clonotype appeared many times. The CDR3 is CASSLQGAGVYGYTF. CDR3 DNA sequence: TGTGCCAGCAGCCTCCAGGGGGCGGGTGTCTATGGCTACACCTTC. This chain links TRBV7-3 with TRBJ1-2; 8 bases match TRBD1. After removal of 5 bases from V and 4 bases from J, the junction contained 9 bases not matched to a gene. CDR1 and CDR2 from the germline V gene are SGHTA and FQGTGA. The CDR3 loop spans 15 amino acids.

This clonotype showed up many times. The rearrangement joins TRBV12-3 or TRBV12-4 to TRBJ1-1, with D unclear. The CDR3 totals 14 residues. The V and J ends lost 6 bases and 4 bases respectively, with 15 bases between them. This chain's CDR3 is CASSQTRRGTEAFF. Here the CDR3 DNA reads TGTGCCAGCAGCCAGACGCGGAGAGGCACTGAAGCTTTCTTT.

The table lists this clonotype with a few counts. The V and J genes are TRBV5-1 and TRBJ2-2; D is unclear. There are 15 residues in the CDR3. The V and J ends lost 0 bases and 2 bases respectively, with 8 bases between them. Per the germline V gene, CDR1 is SGHRS and CDR2 is YFSETQ. CDR3 coding DNA: TGCGCCAGCAGCTTGGCCACTGCAAACACCGGGGAGCTGTTTTTT. Its protein is CASSLATANTGELFF.